These T cell receptor beta chains were read from a single sample in a study of a mutant IDH1 vaccine in newly diagnosed glioma. Profiled with immunoSEQ multiplex PCR; TCRdb holds only in-frame clones, not every one. The table includes around 60,000 clones, 84% detected once. Their recognized antigens are unknown. The material sequenced was PBMCs, taken from a glioma patient whose treatment included an IDH1 peptide vaccine. Receptors were obtained from a man aged 25-40 years with glioma. The CDR3 runs from the conserved cysteine through the conserved F or W. The D gene is left open where the match is weak. Clone size is stated in some rows and not others, as once, few, many or a class when expanded.

cdr3_aa,cdr3_nt,clone_size,j_call,v_call,d_call
CATSREYPQLGGGYTF,TGTGCCACCAGCAGGGAGTATCCTCAGCTGGGGGGTGGCTACACCTTC,.,TRBJ1-2,TRBV15,.
CASSKAGGPYNEQFF,TGTGCCAGCAGTAAAGCGGGGGGGCCGTACAATGAGCAGTTCTTC,medium-sized,TRBJ2-1,TRBV28,TRBD2
CASSKGVGNQPQHF,TGTGCCAGCAGCAAAGGGGTGGGCAATCAGCCCCAGCATTTT,.,TRBJ1-5,TRBV7-6,.
CASGLVSLPSGGLGGVDTGELFF,TGTGCTAGTGGTTTGGTTTCTCTTCCGAGCGGGGGCCTGGGAGGGGTAGACACCGGGGAGCTGTTTTTT,.,TRBJ2-2,TRBV12-5,TRBD2
CASSLARIGEAFF,TGTGCCAGCAGCTTAGCGAGGATCGGTGAAGCTTTCTTT,.,TRBJ1-1,TRBV7-9,.
CASSFRVRGLEAFF,TGTGCCAGCAGTTTCAGAGTTAGGGGGCTAGAAGCTTTCTTT,.,TRBJ1-1,TRBV28,TRBD1
CASSEAAQGGNTIYF,TGTGCCAGCAGTGAAGCTGCCCAGGGAGGAAACACCATATATTTT,.,TRBJ1-3,TRBV2,.
CASSPTGLNTEAFF,TGTGCCAGCAGCCCCACAGGCCTGAACACTGAAGCTTTCTTT,.,TRBJ1-1,TRBV13,.
CASRQRLTEATDTQYF,TGTGCCAGCAGGCAGCGGCTTACAGAAGCCACAGATACGCAGTATTTT,.,TRBJ2-3,TRBV6-6,.
CASSESRQSTDTQYF,TGCGCCAGCAGTGAGTCGAGGCAGAGCACAGATACGCAGTATTTT,.,TRBJ2-3,TRBV10-1,.
CSASLTDTQYF,TGCAGTGCTTCGTTGACAGATACGCAGTATTTT,.,TRBJ2-3,TRBV20-1,.
CASSEGHTEAFF,TGTGCCAGCAGTGAAGGGCACACTGAAGCTTTCTTT,few,TRBJ1-1,TRBV2,.
CASTRTANTGELFF,TGCGCCAGCACACGGACAGCGAACACCGGGGAGCTGTTTTTT,.,TRBJ2-2,TRBV5-1,.
CASSTEASGGSGEQYF,TGTGCCAGCAGTACGGAGGCTAGCGGGGGGTCGGGCGAGCAGTACTTC,.,TRBJ2-7,TRBV5-4,TRBD2
CASSLVSNTEAFF,TGTGCCAGCAGCTTGGTAAGCAACACTGAAGCTTTCTTT,.,TRBJ1-1,TRBV5-4,.
CASSHPAGTTQYF,TGCGCCAGCAGCCATCCGGCCGGGACTACGCAGTATTTT,.,TRBJ2-3,TRBV4-1,.
CASSLALREEELFF,TGTGCCAGCAGCTTAGCGCTACGGGAGGAAGAACTGTTTTTT,.,TRBJ1-4,TRBV7-9,.
CSVPKELNYGYTF,TGCAGCGTACCCAAGGAGCTTAACTATGGCTACACCTTC,.,TRBJ1-2,TRBV29-1,.
CASSLDRVVNEQFF,TGTGCCAGCTCACTCGACAGGGTGGTCAATGAGCAGTTCTTC,few,TRBJ2-1,TRBV18,TRBD1
CASSQGVVDEQYF,TGTGCCAGCTCACAGGGGGTAGTCGACGAGCAGTACTTC,.,TRBJ2-7,TRBV18,.
CSSGQISADTQYF,TGCTCTTCTGGGCAGATATCGGCAGATACGCAGTATTTT,.,TRBJ2-3,TRBV5-1,.
CASTASGALGTQYF,TGTGCCAGCACCGCCTCGGGGGCTCTCGGGACCCAGTACTTC,.,TRBJ2-5,TRBV25-1,.
CASSRQGSQPQHF,TGTGCCAGCAGTCGACAGGGTAGTCAGCCCCAGCATTTT,.,TRBJ1-5,TRBV2,TRBD1
CASSLGRSSYNEQFF,TGTGCCAGCAGCTTGGGGAGGAGCTCCTACAATGAGCAGTTCTTC,.,TRBJ2-1,TRBV5-4,.
CASSITRNTEAFF,TGTGCCAGCAGCATAACAAGGAACACTGAAGCTTTCTTT,.,TRBJ1-1,TRBV11-3,.